This paragraph covers one T cell receptor beta chain sequence. A read error may be the cause here, since a much bigger clone is one base away. In germline, CDR1 is MGHRA, CDR2 YSYEKL. The CDR3 contains 14 residues. This sample was taken from a study of glioma-infiltrating T cells. Using RNA template, CDR3s of TCR alpha and beta were amplified with iRepertoire arm-PCR. MiXCR, applied by TCRdb to the multiplex PCR reads, yields one record per CDR3 protein. The table includes roughly 350,000 distinct CDR3 sequences, 41% detected once. The chain links TRBV4-1 to TRBJ1-2; D might be TRBD1 (5 bases). The source material was glioma tissue, nonneoplastic brain tissue, or PBMCs (not recorded which). The receptor was isolated from a human donor with low-grade glioma or glioblastoma, undergoing nonglioma brain surgery, or in good health (not recorded which). CDR3 residues: CASSQVISGRGYSF. DNA of the CDR3: TGCGCCAGCAGCCAAGTCATATCTGGGAGGGGCTACTCCTTC.